This T cell receptor (beta chain) stems from a study of cytomegalovirus exposure and HLA in healthy donors. The CDR3 runs to 13 residues. The ends were cut back, 2 bases at V and 2 bases at J, with 7 bases in the middle. Per germline, CDR1 MDHEN and CDR2 SYDVKM. The PCR was carried out with 60 Vbeta primers and 13 Jbeta primers. Generated by immunoSEQ multiplex PCR, the TCRdb table keeps only in-frame clones and is missing some. The sample yields around 130,000 clones, around 76% seen once. The sequence derives from a woman aged 45-60 years in good health and CMV-seronegative. The material sequenced was PBMCs. This sequence joins TRBV28 and TRBJ2-7; the D is unclear. In DNA, the CDR3 is TGTGCCAGCAGTTTAAACAGCCCCTACGAGCAGTACTTC. The encoded protein is CASSLNSPYEQYF.